This is a list of T cell receptor beta chains from one sample in a study of T cell repertoires and Cas9 in healthy adults. The repertoire was sequenced with immunoSEQ multiplex PCR; TCRdb's copy has only in-frame clones and lacks some. The data hold about 22,000 clones, with roughly 92% observed a single time. Sequencing input: CD4+ effector T cells (CD127+, CD25-, CD137-, CD154-) from PBMCs; culture status not recorded. These receptors all stem from a human donor in good health. Each CDR3 is given with its conserved first and last residue. A D gene is named only where the DNA matches it firmly. Only some rows state a clone size, as once, few, many or a class for expanded clones.

CDR3 DNA	CDR3 protein	D gene	clone size	J gene	V gene
TGCGCCAGCAGCTTGGTGGGGCGATCCGGCACAGATACGCAGTATTTT	CASSLVGRSGTDTQYF	-	-	TRBJ2-3	TRBV5-1
TGCGCCAGCAGCTTGGGCACCGCCTGGGATACGCAGTATTTT	CASSLGTAWDTQYF	-	-	TRBJ2-3	TRBV5-1
TGTGCCAGCTCCGGGACCAACGGGGCTTCACCCCTCCACTTT	CASSGTNGASPLHF	-	-	TRBJ1-6	TRBV18
TGTGCCAGCAGCTTAGCTCGTGAAGGAGCCCAGCATTTT	CASSLAREGAQHF	-	-	TRBJ1-5	TRBV7-2
TGTGCCAGTAGTAACAGGGACTATGGCTACACCTTC	CASSNRDYGYTF	-	-	TRBJ1-2	TRBV19
TGCAGCGTTGCTGGCAGGGGCGCTTACAATGAGCAGTTCTTC	CSVAGRGAYNEQFF	-	-	TRBJ2-1	TRBV29-1
TGCGCCAGCAGCCAAGAGACCTCTCAGCCCCAGCATTTT	CASSQETSQPQHF	-	-	TRBJ1-5	TRBV4-1
TGTGCCTGGAGTAGACTAGCGGCAGAGACCCAGTACTTC	CAWSRLAAETQYF	TRBD2	once	TRBJ2-5	TRBV30
TGTGCCAGCGGGGGGACAGCGACAAGCACAGATACGCAGTATTTT	CASGGTATSTDTQYF	-	once	TRBJ2-3	TRBV2
TGTGCCAGCAGTGCCGGTAACACTGAAGCTTTCTTT	CASSAGNTEAFF	-	-	TRBJ1-1	TRBV2
TGTGCCAGCAGCTCGCGGGGCGGGGGGGCCCAGGATACGCAGTATTTT	CASSSRGGGAQDTQYF	TRBD2	-	TRBJ2-3	TRBV11-2
TGTGCCAGCAGCTTAGGCCTCCAGGGGGAGGATACGCAGTATTTT	CASSLGLQGEDTQYF	TRBD1	few	TRBJ2-3	TRBV11-3
TGTGCCAGCAGCTTGTTTCAGACAGGGCAAGAAGCTTTCTTT	CASSLFQTGQEAFF	TRBD1	-	TRBJ1-1	TRBV7-2
TGTGCCAGCAGCCTCCGCCGATACCTACAGGGGTCCAACCGATTCGATGAGCAGTTCTTC	CASSLRRYLQGSNRFDEQFF	TRBD1	-	TRBJ2-1	TRBV7-8
TGTGCCAGCACCCCACAGGGGCTGAGCAATCAGCCCCAGCATTTT	CASTPQGLSNQPQHF	TRBD1	-	TRBJ1-5	TRBV2
TGTGCCAGTAGTATAATCGGACAGGGGGCCGGTAGCGACAATGAGCAGTTCTTC	CASSIIGQGAGSDNEQFF	TRBD1	-	TRBJ2-1	TRBV19
TGTGCCAGCAGCTTGTCTAGCGGGGGGCAGAACACCGGGGAGCTGTTTTTT	CASSLSSGGQNTGELFF	TRBD2	-	TRBJ2-2	TRBV5-4
TGCGCCAGCAGCTTGGGTCAGACCACAGATACGCAGTATTTT	CASSLGQTTDTQYF	-	once	TRBJ2-3	TRBV5-1